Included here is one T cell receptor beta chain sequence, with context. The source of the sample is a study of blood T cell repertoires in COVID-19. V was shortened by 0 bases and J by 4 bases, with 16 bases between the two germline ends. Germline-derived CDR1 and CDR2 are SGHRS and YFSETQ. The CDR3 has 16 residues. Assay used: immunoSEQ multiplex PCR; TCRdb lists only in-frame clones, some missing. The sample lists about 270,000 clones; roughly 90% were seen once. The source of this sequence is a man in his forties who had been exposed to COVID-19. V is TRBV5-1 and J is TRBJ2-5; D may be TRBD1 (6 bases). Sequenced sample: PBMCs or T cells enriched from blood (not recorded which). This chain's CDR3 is CASSLAIGSGAETQYF. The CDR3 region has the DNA TGCGCCAGCAGCTTGGCCATAGGTTCAGGGGCAGAGACCCAGTACTTC.